A selection of T cell receptor beta chains follows, all from one sample in a study of T-cell memory formation after mild COVID-19. TCRdb passed the 5' RACE reads through MiXCR, listing each CDR3 protein once. This sample has 85,000 to 120,000 distinct CDR3 sequences, with 15% to 20% found just once. The sequencing sample was made of PBMCs or a T cell subset sorted from them (not recorded which). Receptor source: an adult woman who had mild COVID-19 (a few samples of this study predate the infection). Cell type and time point are not known. CDR3s include the opening cysteine and the closing phenylalanine or tryptophan. A D gene is named only where the DNA matches it firmly. Only part of the rows carry a size: once, few, many, or a class if the clone is expanded.

>TRBJ2-1|TRBV4-2|-|TRBD2
CASSQEEVGLAVNEQFF
TGTGCCAGCAGCCAAGAAGAAGTTGGACTAGCAGTGAATGAGCAGTTCTTC
>TRBJ2-7|TRBV6-2/TRBV6-3|-|TRBD2
CASNGLAGGTYEQYF
TGTGCCAGCAACGGACTAGCGGGGGGGACCTACGAGCAGTACTTC
>TRBJ2-2|TRBV29-1|few|-
CSVKSANTGELFF
TGCAGCGTTAAATCAGCGAACACCGGGGAGCTGTTTTTT
>TRBJ2-1|TRBV5-1|-|-
CASSPPGPGVDEQFF
TGCGCCAGCAGCCCGCCGGGACCCGGTGTGGATGAGCAGTTCTTC
>TRBJ2-6|TRBV4-1|-|-
CASSQVHFTGANVLTF
TGCGCCAGCAGCCAAGTCCACTTCACTGGGGCCAACGTCCTGACTTTC
>TRBJ1-2|TRBV4-1|-|-
CASSQDTGTGNYGYTF
TGCGCCAGCAGCCAAGATACCGGGACGGGGAACTATGGCTACACCTTC
>TRBJ1-2|TRBV6-2/TRBV6-3|few|TRBD1
CAISSPITGEDYGYTF
TGTGCCATCTCGTCGCCCATTACAGGGGAGGACTATGGCTACACCTTC
>TRBJ2-3|TRBV2|-|-
CASSEGLSSTDTQYF
TGTGCCAGCAGTGAAGGCTTGTCTAGCACAGATACGCAGTATTTT
>TRBJ2-7|TRBV7-9|few|TRBD2
CASSLAVFGERGYEQYF
TGTGCCAGCAGCTTAGCCGTCTTTGGGGAGCGGGGCTACGAGCAGTACTTC
>TRBJ2-2|TRBV15|few|-
CATSRAREGAGELFF
TGTGCCACCAGCAGAGCGAGAGAAGGGGCCGGGGAGCTGTTTTTT
>TRBJ2-1|TRBV12-3/TRBV12-4|-|TRBD2
CASSLALGLAYNEQFF
TGTGCCAGCAGTTTAGCGCTCGGACTAGCGTACAATGAGCAGTTCTTC
>TRBJ2-3|TRBV5-1|-|-
CASSLVGAPTDTQYF
TGCGCCAGCAGCTTGGTCGGCGCACCCACAGATACGCAGTATTTT
>TRBJ1-1|TRBV29-1|few|TRBD1
CSVQGALTEAFF
TGCAGCGTTCAGGGGGCGCTAACTGAAGCTTTCTTT
>TRBJ2-3|TRBV4-1|few|TRBD2
CASSQAGLAGGPNF
TGCGCCAGCAGCCAAGCTGGACTAGCGGGGGGGCCGAATTTT
>TRBJ2-4|TRBV20-1|few|-
CSASGLGDKNIQYF
TGCAGTGCTAGCGGCTTGGGGGACAAAAACATTCAGTACTTC
>TRBJ2-2|TRBV19|-|-
CATIRGTGELFF
TGTGCCACTATCCGGGGAACCGGGGAGCTGTTTTTT
>TRBJ2-7|TRBV4-2|few|TRBD1
CASSHSRGQGDYEQYF
TGTGCCAGCAGCCATTCCCGCGGACAGGGGGACTACGAGCAGTACTTC
>TRBJ1-2|TRBV7-9|-|TRBD1
CASSQTGLDGYTF
TGTGCCAGCAGCCAGACAGGGTTGGATGGCTACACCTTC
>TRBJ1-4|TRBV2|-|TRBD1
CASSPTGATNEKLFF
TGTGCCAGCAGTCCGACAGGGGCAACTAATGAAAAACTGTTTTTT
>TRBJ1-1|TRBV12-3/TRBV12-4|few|TRBD1
CASRGQVWSTEAFF
TGTGCCAGCAGAGGACAGGTTTGGTCGACTGAAGCTTTCTTT
>TRBJ2-1|TRBV4-1|-|-
CASSFPNNEQFF
TGCGCCAGCAGTTTTCCAAACAATGAGCAGTTCTTC
>TRBJ2-2|TRBV24-1|-|-
CATSERQDTGELFF
TGTGCCACCAGTGAGCGACAGGACACCGGGGAGCTGTTTTTT